The clone carrying this T cell receptor beta chain was seen a handful of times. Its antigen remains unknown. Researchers used 5'RACE with constant-segment primers to make TCR alpha and TCR beta cDNA libraries that carry sample barcodes and UMIs. TCRdb re-called the 5' RACE reads with MiXCR, one entry per CDR3 protein. The data contain approximately 260,000 distinct CDR3 sequences, 16% of them singletons. These data come from a study of T-cell memory formation after mild COVID-19. Broader study findings: Contracting clones localized mainly to CM and EM when CD4+ and mainly to EMRA when CD8+. Memory sampled before infection contained some responding clones, suggesting cross-reactive memory joined. Clones contracting day 15 to 85 were balanced CD4/CD8; later expanders leaned CD4+.

The CDR3 runs to 13 residues. CDR1 SGHRS and CDR2 YFSETQ come from the germline V gene. V was shortened by 4 bases and J by 3 bases, with 8 bases between the two germline ends. This chain connects TRBV5-1 to TRBJ2-1; no clear D gene. This receptor was identified in a man aged 18 to 30 who had mild COVID-19 (a few samples of this study predate the infection). Cell type and time point are not known. Sequencing was done on a sample of PBMCs or a T cell subset sorted from them (not recorded which). CDR3 sequence reads: CASSRPGYNEQFF. For the CDR3, the DNA is TGCGCCAGCAGCCGTCCGGGCTACAATGAGCAGTTCTTC. The entire variable domain, with the rest obtained from reference TRBV5-1 and TRBJ2-1, is as follows: KAGVTQTPRYLIKTRGQQVTLSCSPISGHRSVSWYQQTPGQGLQFLFEYFSETQRNKGNFPGRFSGRQFSNSRSEMNVSTLELGDSALYLCASSRPGYNEQFFGPGTRLTVL.